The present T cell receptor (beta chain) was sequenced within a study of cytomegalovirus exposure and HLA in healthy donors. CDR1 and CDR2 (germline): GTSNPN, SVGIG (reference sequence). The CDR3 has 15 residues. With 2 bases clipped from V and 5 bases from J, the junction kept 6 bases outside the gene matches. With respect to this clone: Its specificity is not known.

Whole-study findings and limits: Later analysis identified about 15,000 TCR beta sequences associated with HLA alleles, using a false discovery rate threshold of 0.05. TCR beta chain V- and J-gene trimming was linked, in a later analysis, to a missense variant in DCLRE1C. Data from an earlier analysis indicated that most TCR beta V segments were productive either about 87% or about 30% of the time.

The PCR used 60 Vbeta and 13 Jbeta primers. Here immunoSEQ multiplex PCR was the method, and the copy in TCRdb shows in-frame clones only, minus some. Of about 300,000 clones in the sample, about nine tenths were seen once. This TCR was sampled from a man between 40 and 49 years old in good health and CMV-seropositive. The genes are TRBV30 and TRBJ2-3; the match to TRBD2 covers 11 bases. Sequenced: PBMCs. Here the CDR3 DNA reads TGTGCCTGGAGTCCTACTAGCGGGAGACTAGATACGCAGTATTTT. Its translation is CAWSPTSGRLDTQYF.